The 20 T cell receptor beta chains given below trace back to one sample, sequenced in a study of cytomegalovirus exposure and HLA in healthy donors. PCR was performed using 60 Vbeta and 13 Jbeta primers. Measured with immunoSEQ multiplex PCR; TCRdb has only the in-frame clones, and not every one. The table includes 150,000 to 200,000 clones, about 86% detected once. Material: PBMCs. These receptors originate from a man in his forties or fifties in good health and CMV-seropositive.

The chain uses TRBV5-6 and TRBJ1-1; TRBD1 aligns across 7 bases. The germline CDR1 and CDR2 sequences are SGHDT and YYEEEE. The CDR3 has 14 residues. The junction had 3 bases not matched to a gene; V was cut back by 0 bases and J by 4 bases. CDR3 sequence: CASSLANRGTEAFF. In DNA, the CDR3 is TGTGCCAGCAGCTTGGCCAACAGGGGCACTGAAGCTTTCTTT.

This chain uses TRBV9 with TRBJ2-1; no reliable D call. This CDR3 region has 14 residues. V shed 0 bases and J shed 7 bases, with 11 bases lying between them. Germline V gene data show CDR1 as SGDLS and CDR2 as YYNGEE. The CDR3: CASSVESARNEQFF. The DNA for the CDR3 is TGTGCCAGCAGCGTAGAAAGCGCGAGGAATGAGCAGTTCTTC.

The table lists this clone with a count of one. This chain joins TRBV6-1 and TRBJ2-3; D might be TRBD2 (5 bases). The length of the CDR3 is 13 residues. The V and J ends lost 4 bases and 5 bases respectively, with 10 bases between them. Germline CDR1 reads MNHNS; CDR2 reads SASEGT. The CDR3 sequence is CASSVSLGDTQYF. Here the CDR3 DNA reads TGTGCCAGCAGTGTGTCACTAGGAGATACGCAGTATTTT.

This clone was recorded once. The chain is built from TRBV5-1 and TRBJ2-1; maybe TRBD2 (5 bases). From germline, CDR1 is SGHRS and CDR2 YFSETQ. Deletions cut 1 base from V and 5 bases from J, with 10 bases between. This CDR3 has 14 amino acids. The CDR3 nucleotides are TGCGCCAGCAGCTTGCTTGGACTTAACAATGAGCAGTTCTTC. Amino acids: CASSLLGLNNEQFF. Using reference TRBV5-1 and TRBJ2-1 for the parts outside the CDR3, the full variable domain is KAGVTQTPRYLIKTRGQQVTLSCSPISGHRSVSWYQQTPGQGLQFLFEYFSETQRNKGNFPGRFSGRQFSNSRSEMNVSTLELGDSALYLCASSLLGLNNEQFFGPGTRLTVL.

The chain uses TRBV10-3 and TRBJ1-1; TRBD1 matches at 7 bases. The germline V gene has CDR1 ENHRY and CDR2 SYGVKD. The CDR3 has 13 residues. With V trimmed by 6 bases and J by 6 bases, 7 bases remained unmatched. The CDR3 region is CAIRTGTSSEAFF. As DNA, the CDR3 is TGTGCCATCAGGACAGGGACCTCATCTGAAGCTTTCTTT.

This sequence joins TRBV5-1 and TRBJ2-1; a weak D match, TRBD2 (6 bases). The length of the CDR3 is 15 residues. The V and J ends lost 4 bases and 9 bases respectively, with 20 bases between them. Germline CDR1 SGHRS, CDR2 YFSETQ. CDR3 sequence (DNA): TGCGCCAGCAGCCCCCCCGGGGCCCCCGGGGGTGAGCAGTTCTTC. Amino acids: CASSPPGAPGGEQFF.

The gene calls are TRBV2 and TRBJ1-3; 8 bases align to TRBD1. The germline CDR1 and CDR2 sequences are SNHLY and FYNNEI. J gave up 3 bases and V 4 bases, and 8 bases lay outside the gene matches. The CDR3 consists of 16 residues. The CDR3 is CASSGKSGGYGNTIYF. The CDR3 DNA reads TGTGCCAGCAGTGGAAAATCAGGGGGCTATGGAAACACCATATATTTT.

This chain links TRBV7-9 with TRBJ2-5; D call uncertain. The DNA end favors TRBJ2-7, so the J call may be wrong. CDR1 and CDR2 (germline): SEHNR, FQNEAQ (reference sequence). The CDR3 is 14 amino acids. The CDR3 protein is CASSLSRLSYEQYF. CDR3 nucleotides: TGTGCCAGCAGCTTATCCCGGTTATCCTACGAGCAGTACTTC.

V is TRBV6-6 and J is TRBJ2-1; 11 nucleotides match TRBD1. The CDR3 runs 15 residues. Germline CDR1 reads MNHNY; CDR2 reads SVGAGI (reference sequence). J lost 5 bases, V lost 2 bases, and 2 bases had no gene match. This CDR3 reads CASSYRDRGNNEQFF. The CDR3 coding sequence is TGTGCCAGCAGTTACCGGGACAGGGGGAACAATGAGCAGTTCTTC.

V usage is TRBV7-2 and J usage is TRBJ2-5, with a tentative D call TRBD1 (6 bases). Trimming pared 1 base from V and 4 bases from J, leaving 13 bases between. CDR3 length equals 15 residues. In germline, CDR1 is SGHTA, CDR2 FQGNSA. The CDR3 protein is CASSLGGGTLETQYF. The CDR3 DNA follows: TGTGCCAGCAGCTTAGGAGGGGGTACGTTAGAGACCCAGTACTTC.

This chain uses TRBV7-8 with TRBJ2-5, with a possible D match to TRBD2 (6 bases). The V end was cut by 2 bases, the J end by 1 base, with 8 bases between. CDR3 length equals 14 residues. The germline V gene encodes CDR1 SGHVS and CDR2 FQNEAQ. The CDR3: CASSLREAQETQYF. CDR3 nucleotides: TGTGCCAGCAGCTTAAGGGAGGCCCAAGAGACCCAGTACTTC.

V usage is TRBV6-4 and J usage is TRBJ1-1; no clear D gene. The ends were cut back, 6 bases at V and 1 base at J, with 15 bases in the middle. The length of the CDR3 is 15 residues. From germline, CDR1 is MRHNA and CDR2 SNTAGT. The CDR3 sequence is CASRDGQVPNTEAFF. For the CDR3, the DNA is TGTGCCAGCAGGGACGGGCAGGTTCCGAACACTGAAGCTTTCTTT.

Comments on this clone: Other DNA sequences in the same sample also yield this CDR3. The gene calls are TRBV10-3 and TRBJ2-3, with D possibly being TRBD2 (6 bases). Germline CDR1 reads ENHRY; CDR2 reads SYGVKD. V dropped 0 bases and J dropped 6 bases, with 22 bases sitting between them. The CDR3 covers 18 residues. The CDR3 loop is CAISESLISGPNTDTQYF. For the CDR3, the DNA is TGTGCCATCAGTGAGTCGTTAATTAGCGGACCAAACACGGATACGCAGTATTTT.

Only a few counts were recorded for this clone. The genes are TRBV19 and TRBJ2-3; 11 bases align to TRBD2. The CDR3 has 17 residues. The V and J ends lost 7 bases and 3 bases, in that order; junction bases with no gene match: 12. Germline V gives CDR1 LNHDA, CDR2 SQIVND (reference sequence). CDR3 in DNA: TGTGCCAGTAAACCCCTCGGGACTAGCGGTGCAACAGATACGCAGTATTTT. Amino acids: CASKPLGTSGATDTQYF.

The J gene is TRBJ2-7, the V gene TRBV10-3, with a weak D call TRBD2 (5 bases). V was clipped by 6 bases and J by 3 bases, with 12 bases between them. This CDR3 has 13 residues. Per the germline V gene, CDR1 is ENHRY and CDR2 is SYGVKD. CDR3 DNA: TGTGCCATCAGCGGTGGACGGGGCTACGAGCAGTACTTC. This gives the protein CAISGGRGYEQYF.

The chain has TRBV2 and TRBJ1-5, with 7 bases aligning to TRBD1. Trimming at V came to 5 bases and at J to 5 bases, leaving 6 bases not matched to a gene. The CDR3 extends over 14 amino acids. The germline V gene has CDR1 SNHLY and CDR2 FYNNEI. CDR3 DNA sequence: TGTGCCAGCAGTAGCAGGGGGAAATATCAGCCCCAGCATTTT. It encodes CASSSRGKYQPQHF.

CDR3 in DNA: TGTGCCTGGAGTGTGGCTCCACACACCGGGGAGCTGTTTTTT. This gives the protein CAWSVAPHTGELFF. V gene TRBV30 combines with J gene TRBJ2-2; D remains ambiguous. V gave up 0 bases and J gave up 3 bases, with 8 bases separating them. The CDR3 runs 14 residues. Germline assignment: CDR1 GTSNPN and CDR2 SVGIG (reference sequence).

The rearrangement joins TRBV19 to TRBJ2-7; possible D gene TRBD1, 6 bases. This CDR3 is 18 amino acids long. Germline V gene sequence: CDR1 LNHDA, CDR2 SQIVND (reference sequence). V lost 2 bases and J lost 3, with 23 bases in between. The CDR3 sequence: CASSILPSFGTRSYEQYF. The DNA of the CDR3 is TGTGCCAGTAGTATACTTCCCTCTTTCGGGACACGGAGCTACGAGCAGTACTTC.

The chain employs TRBV20-1 and TRBJ2-7; a weak D match, TRBD2 (6 bases). CDR3 length: 11 residues. Germline assignment: CDR1 DFQATT and CDR2 SNEGSKA (reference sequence). The CDR3 loop reads CSAHPGSEQYF. The DNA for the CDR3 is TGCAGCGCGCACCCCGGGAGTGAGCAGTACTTC.

Remarks on this clone: Other DNA sequences within the sample encode an identical CDR3. This sequence joins TRBV15 and TRBJ1-5, with D hard to call. Germline V gene sequence: CDR1 LNHNV, CDR2 YYDKDF (reference sequence). The V and J ends lost 0 bases and 0 bases respectively, with 3 bases between them. This CDR3 spans 14 amino acids. This CDR3 reads CATSRDNSNQPQHF. The CDR3 DNA sequence: TGTGCCACCAGCAGAGATAATAGCAATCAGCCCCAGCATTTT.